These T cell receptor beta chains were read from a single sample in a study of blood T cell repertoires in COVID-19. Sequencing used immunoSEQ multiplex PCR; TCRdb keeps in-frame clones, though not all of them. The data hold 200,000 to 250,000 clones, with just over 85% observed a single time. The specimen was PBMCs or T cells enriched from blood (not recorded which). Receptor source: a woman between 45 and 65 years old with acute COVID-19. CDR3s include the opening cysteine and the closing phenylalanine or tryptophan. The D gene is left open where the match is weak. The size field is filled for only some rows; it gives once, few, many or a size class.

>NA|TRBJ2-5|TRBV5-8|TRBD2
CASSPAGANVETQYF
TGTGCCAGCAGCCCAGCGGGAGCCAACGTAGAGACCCAGTACTTC
>NA|TRBJ2-7|TRBV29-1|NA
CSVKPQGSAYEQYF
TGCAGCGTCAAACCACAGGGTTCCGCCTACGAGCAGTACTTC
>NA|TRBJ1-5|TRBV20-1|NA
CSARGVQPQHF
TGCAGTGCGCGGGGAGTTCAGCCCCAGCATTTT
>NA|TRBJ2-1|TRBV7-3|TRBD1
CASSKGQGVRAVNNEQFF
TGTGCCAGCAGTAAAGGACAGGGTGTTAGGGCGGTTAACAATGAGCAGTTCTTC
>few|TRBJ2-3|TRBV11-1|NA
CASSYGGLWDTQYF
TGTGCCAGCAGCTACGGAGGGTTATGGGATACGCAGTATTTT
>NA|TRBJ2-7|TRBV4-1|NA
CASSQDRGTAPYEQYF
TGCGCCAGCAGCCAAGATCGCGGGACAGCCCCCTACGAGCAGTACTTC
>NA|TRBJ2-5|TRBV12-5|NA
CASGTIGGTQYF
TGTGCTAGTGGCACCATCGGAGGGACCCAGTACTTC
>few|TRBJ1-5|TRBV24-1|TRBD1
CATSDPRTGNNQPQHF
TGTGCCACCAGTGATCCTAGGACAGGGAACAATCAGCCCCAGCATTTT
>NA|TRBJ1-6|TRBV5-4|NA
CASSVGPTGNSPLHF
TGTGCCAGCAGCGTTGGGCCCACAGGGAATTCACCCCTCCACTTT
>NA|TRBJ1-1|TRBV27|TRBD1
CASILNRGVLRTEAFF
TGTGCCAGCATCCTTAACAGGGGGGTCTTGCGCACTGAAGCTTTCTTT
>NA|TRBJ2-3|TRBV5-1|TRBD2
CASSLVLAPDTQYF
TGCGCCAGCAGCTTGGTACTAGCGCCCGATACGCAGTATTTT
>NA|TRBJ2-1|TRBV2|TRBD2
CASSKGGQTAGGFSYNEQFF
TGTGCCAGCAGTAAGGGGGGCCAAACGGCGGGAGGGTTCTCCTACAATGAGCAGTTCTTC